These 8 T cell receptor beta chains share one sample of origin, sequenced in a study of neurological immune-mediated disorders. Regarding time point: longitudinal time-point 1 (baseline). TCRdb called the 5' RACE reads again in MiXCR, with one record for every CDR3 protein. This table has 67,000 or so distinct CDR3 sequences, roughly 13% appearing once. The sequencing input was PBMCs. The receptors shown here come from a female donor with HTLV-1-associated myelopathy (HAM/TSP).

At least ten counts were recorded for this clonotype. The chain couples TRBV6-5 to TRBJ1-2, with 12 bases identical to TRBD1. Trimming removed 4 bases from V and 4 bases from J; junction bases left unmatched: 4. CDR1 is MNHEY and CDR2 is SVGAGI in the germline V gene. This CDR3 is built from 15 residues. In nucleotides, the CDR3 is TGTGCCAGCAGTTCTGGGACAGGGGGCGGCTATGGCTACACCTTC. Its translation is CASSSGTGGGYGYTF.

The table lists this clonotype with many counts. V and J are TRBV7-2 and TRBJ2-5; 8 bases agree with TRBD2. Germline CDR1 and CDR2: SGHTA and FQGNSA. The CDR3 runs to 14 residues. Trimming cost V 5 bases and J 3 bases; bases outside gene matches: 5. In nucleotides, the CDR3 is TGTGCCAGCAGCCGCGGGGGGAGAAAAGAGACCCAGTACTTC. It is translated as CASSRGGRKETQYF.

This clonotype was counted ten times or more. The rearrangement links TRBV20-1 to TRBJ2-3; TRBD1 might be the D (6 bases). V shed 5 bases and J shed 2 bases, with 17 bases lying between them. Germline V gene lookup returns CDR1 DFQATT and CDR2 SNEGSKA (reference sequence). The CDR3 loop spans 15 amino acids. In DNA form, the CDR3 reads TGCAGTGCTCCCCCCACAGGGCGATCCACAGATACGCAGTATTTT. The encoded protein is CSAPPTGRSTDTQYF.

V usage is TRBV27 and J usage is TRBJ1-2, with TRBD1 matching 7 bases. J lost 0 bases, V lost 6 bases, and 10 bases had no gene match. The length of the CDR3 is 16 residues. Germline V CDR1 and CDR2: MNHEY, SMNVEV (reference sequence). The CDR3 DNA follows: TGTGCCAGCAGGCGGGACAGTCGACAATCTAACTATGGCTACACCTTC. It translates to CASRRDSRQSNYGYTF.

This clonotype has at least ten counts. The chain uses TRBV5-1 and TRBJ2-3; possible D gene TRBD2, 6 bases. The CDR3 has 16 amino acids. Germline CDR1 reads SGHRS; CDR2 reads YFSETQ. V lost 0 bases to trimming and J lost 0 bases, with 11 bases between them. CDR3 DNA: TGCGCCAGCAGCTTGGATCGGGAGTCTAGCACAGATACGCAGTATTTT. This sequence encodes CASSLDRESSTDTQYF.

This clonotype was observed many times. CDR3 loop: CASSLVPVLDSYEQYF. Written as DNA, the CDR3 is TGCGCCAGCAGCTTGGTCCCGGTTTTAGATTCCTACGAGCAGTACTTC. This chain joins TRBV5-1 and TRBJ2-7; D unclear. The CDR3 is made up of 16 amino acids. V was cut by 0 bases and J by 1 base, with 14 bases left in between. Germline lookup yields CDR1 SGHRS and CDR2 YFSETQ. Looking up the rest from reference TRBV5-1 and TRBJ2-7 gives the full variable domain: KAGVTQTPRYLIKTRGQQVTLSCSPISGHRSVSWYQQTPGQGLQFLFEYFSETQRNKGNFPGRFSGRQFSNSRSEMNVSTLELGDSALYLCASSLVPVLDSYEQYFGPGTRLTVT.

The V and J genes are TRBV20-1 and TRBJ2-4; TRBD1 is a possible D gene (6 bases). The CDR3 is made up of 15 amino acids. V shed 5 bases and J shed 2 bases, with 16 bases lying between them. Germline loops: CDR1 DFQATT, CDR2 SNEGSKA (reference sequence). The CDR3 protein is CSAVQPQGTKNIQYF. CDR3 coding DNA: TGCAGTGCTGTACAGCCACAGGGAACCAAAAACATTCAGTACTTC.

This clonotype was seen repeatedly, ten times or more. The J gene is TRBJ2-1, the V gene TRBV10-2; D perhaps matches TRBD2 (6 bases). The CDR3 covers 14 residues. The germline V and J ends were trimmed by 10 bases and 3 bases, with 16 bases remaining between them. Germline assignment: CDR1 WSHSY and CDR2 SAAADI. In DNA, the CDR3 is TGCGCCACCACGGGGACTCGTGACTACAATGAGCAGTTCTTC. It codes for CATTGTRDYNEQFF.